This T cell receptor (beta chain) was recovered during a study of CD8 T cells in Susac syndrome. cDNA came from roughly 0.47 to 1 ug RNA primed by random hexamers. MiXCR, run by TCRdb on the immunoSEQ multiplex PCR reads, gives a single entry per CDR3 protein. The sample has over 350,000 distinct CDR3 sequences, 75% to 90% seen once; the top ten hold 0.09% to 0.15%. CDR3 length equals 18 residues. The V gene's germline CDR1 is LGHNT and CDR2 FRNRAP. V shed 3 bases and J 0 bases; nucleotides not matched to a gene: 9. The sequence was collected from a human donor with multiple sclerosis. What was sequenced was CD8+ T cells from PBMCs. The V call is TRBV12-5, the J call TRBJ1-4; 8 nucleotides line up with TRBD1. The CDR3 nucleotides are TGTGCTAGTGGTTTCACCCGGGACAGGAGAACAACTAATGAAAAACTGTTTTTT. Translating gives CASGFTRDRRTTNEKLFF.